This T cell receptor (beta chain) was profiled in a study of cytomegalovirus exposure and HLA in healthy donors (dated by TCRdb to about 2017). Study-wide context: An earlier analysis of around 600 of the donors reported approximately 270 Gb of sequence data and some 120 million unique TCR beta sequences from 150 million to 200 million T cells. About 310 gigabases of sequencing data and roughly 90 million unique TCR sequences were included in an early release covering around 650 HLA-typed donors. The genetic ancestry cluster associated with self-reported Caucasian donors included around 76% of the roughly 360 genotyped donors. The study aimed to test whether signatures of past pathogen exposure could be identified by cataloging public T cell receptors. The study profiled the T cell repertoires of hundreds of subjects by immunosequencing and related them to cytomegalovirus serostatus. A separate validation cohort of roughly 130 different subjects was used in addition to the 666-subject first cohort. To predict cytomegalovirus infection status, the study brought together high-throughput TCR immunosequencing, statistical association of individual TCRs with disease status, and machine learning. A later analysis re-examined previously published TCR beta repertoires from 610 or so donors and added high-resolution HLA genotyping to investigate patterns of TCR occurrence. Rather than drawing on any new phenotypic data, the later analysis identified candidate immune exposures from TCR beta sequences and the way those sequences occurred across donors. In an earlier analysis of several hundred of the donors, high-throughput TCR beta sequencing was used to judge whether each TCR beta V gene segment behaved as functional or pseudogenic. Alongside the repertoire data, information on donor age, sex, ethnicity and CMV serostatus was compiled. Genome-wide SNP genotypes for about 60% of the 666 donors were used in a later genetic analysis, which treated that subset as a discovery cohort. Every discovery cohort repertoire had been produced on one sequencing platform. Both class I and class II loci were covered by HLA typing, at four-digit resolution. Typing coverage varied by locus: roughly 629-640 donors for A, B, C, DRB1 and DQB1; approximately 560 for DQA1; around 570 for DPA1; approximately 490 for DPB1. Four or five DR-DQ haplotypes were handled as single units for association and clustering, since linkage in the cohort was strong. Among 350 to 400 genotyped donors of the cohort, an average of 235,054 unique TCR beta nucleotide sequences were sequenced per donor, around a sixth of them non-productive.

General findings and caveats noted by the study authors: In an earlier analysis of 587 of the donors, most TCR beta V segments were observed in productive rearrangements about 87% or about 30% of the time, broadly matching IMGT annotations. In a later analysis, HLA-associated TCR beta chains were found to be more clonally expanded and to have lower generation probabilities than equally common non-associated chains. In a later analysis, most CMV-associated TCR beta chains were found to appear HLA-restricted, with HLA associations seemingly driven largely by CMV exposure. The authors suggested that the approach could potentially be extended to other disease states and immunological phenotypes. In vitro tests confirmed that three of the cytomegalovirus-associated TCR beta chains recognize cytomegalovirus antigens. According to a later analysis, parvovirus B19, influenza, CMV and Epstein-Barr virus appeared linked to several top co-occurrence clusters. Because counts were too low, roughly 18 rarely observed V segments, including chromosome 9 orphons, were left out of the earlier analysis of some 640 of the donors. The classifier was reported to diagnose cytomegalovirus status with high specificity and sensitivity in both the original and validation cohorts. Roughly uniform sequencing depth across donors was assumed in presence/absence analyses, although this assumption may not hold. Across donors, most TCR sequences were observed very rarely, whereas some public TCRs were present in many individuals. In a later genetic analysis, fewer N-insertions in productive TCRs were reported among donors in an Asian-associated ancestry cluster than the roughly 700-donor mean. When HLA alleles, especially DR and DQ, strongly co-occurred, TCR associations were difficult to assign to individual alleles. Some IMGT-functional V segments, including TRBV6-2 and TRBV6-3, could not be told apart with the 87-base-pair reads, so those segments were excluded. In this cohort, only TCR beta chains were sequenced, and detectable features were limited by the absence of alpha or paired-chain data. A cluster of highly shared sequence variants was judged likely to represent a technical artifact of the sequencing pipeline. Immune exposure information for the cohort was limited to CMV serostatus. In a later genetic analysis, a missense DCLRE1C variant was associated with V-gene and J-gene trimming of TCR beta chains, and the association was replicated in an independent cohort. Specific HLA alleles were associated with roughly 17,000 TCR beta sequences at a false discovery rate of 0.05 in a later analysis. The study gave a list of about 160 TCR beta chains associated with cytomegalovirus. In a later analysis, the rate of TCR association differed among HLA loci, with DRB1 alleles having the most associated TCRs and HLA-C alleles having the fewest. Correlated functional status among segregating V segments might be attributable to linkage disequilibrium, but an unknown experimental factor could not be ruled out. A further reported finding was that TCR beta sequences accurately predicted the HLA-A and HLA-B alleles for most subjects in the first cohort. Because HLA typing was unavailable for some donors at each locus, only the typed subset was used in association tests.

Library creation used the immunoSEQ multiplex PCR assay. A mixture of 60 forward primers for TCR Vbeta segments and 13 reverse primers for TCR Jbeta segments was used in the multiplex PCR. The CDR3 region of rearranged TCR beta genes was amplified from genomic DNA with a multiplex PCR assay. The Illumina HiSeq System was used to sequence the amplified TCR beta libraries as 87-base-pair reads. As for how the authors treated the data: In a later analysis, 77 million or so unique TCR beta chains were counted across the roughly 670 repertoires, and about 9.9 million of these chains were shared by at least two donors. Raw reads were error-corrected and collapsed into unique sequences by a nearest-neighbor algorithm in which closely related sequences were merged to remove PCR and sequencing errors. V, D and J gene segments were assigned by aligning CDR3 sequences to IMGT reference sequences. For a sequence to be retained, a match of at least six nucleotides to both a V gene segment and a J gene segment was required. A rearrangement was called productive if the CDR3 had no stop codons and remained in frame with V and J, and every other rearrangement was called non-productive. Following IMGT convention, CDR3 was defined as the stretch from the second conserved V-encoded cysteine up to the conserved J-encoded phenylalanine. Sequences without an unambiguous match to a single V gene segment were excluded from the earlier analysis of about 600 of the donors. An earlier analysis of almost 600 of the donors classified V segments as functional when productive rearrangements were above 56.7% and as segregating when the standard deviation between donors was above 5%. A statistical classification framework was built to diagnose cytomegalovirus status from the catalog of TCR beta chain sequences. A later analysis assigned V and J genes by comparing TCR nucleotide sequences with IMGT/GENE-DB human TR gene sequences. In a later analysis, CDR3 sequences and most-parsimonious VDJ recombination scenarios were assigned using the TCRdist pipeline. In a later analysis, each TCR beta chain was defined by its CDR3 amino acid sequence together with its V-gene family, and reads lacking a unique V-gene family were excluded. As a way to deal with suspected cross-contamination and a sequencing artifact, a later analysis dropped nearly 600 nucleotide sequences that were highly shared and had low generation probability. In a later analysis, a clonal expansion index for each public chain was calculated from normalized within-repertoire ranks of inferred template counts. Generation probabilities in a later analysis came from a VDJ recombination model fitted to out-of-frame rearrangements, and those results were checked against IGoR. Hypergeometric tests were used in a later analysis to score TCR-TCR, TCR-HLA and TCR-CMV co-occurrence, with a repertoire-size bias correction applied to the TCR pairs. In a later analysis, false discovery rates were estimated by permuting HLA or CMV assignments 20 times. A later analysis grouped co-occurring TCRs with DBSCAN, adding TCRdist sequence similarity when clustering within HLA-allele-positive subsets. Repertoires with fewer than 30,000 or more than 120,000 public chains, plus five repertoires with anomalous nucleotide sharing, were excluded from co-occurrence clustering. TCRdb stores this immuneACCESS table with in-frame sequences only. Part of the clones is absent; in the studies checked, under half of the shortfall reflects unresolved V genes, and no reason is known for the rest. The V and J calls and the clone size are those of that table, but D and trimming were determined from the DNA. This sample holds 210,000 or so clones; 75% to 90% were observed only once. The top ten hold roughly 0.71% of the sample.

V is pared back by 5 bases and J by 0 bases, with 17 bases lying between the germline termini. Sequences SGHVS (CDR1) and FQNEAQ (CDR2) are obtained from the germline V gene. From the cysteine through the phenylalanine, the CDR3 covers 18 amino acids. Here the CDR3 DNA is all that survives: 54 bases in frame from base 1. In total, 630 or so healthy bone marrow donors made up the cohort. At the time of sampling, every cohort member was nominally healthy, though immune exposures that went unrecorded were likely present. The donor tested CMV seronegative and was one of the 352 seronegative cohort members. A peripheral blood sample was collected from each donor, and TCR beta sequencing was performed on peripheral blood mononuclear cells. Genomic DNA extraction from the blood cell samples was performed with the Qiagen DNeasy Blood Extraction Kit. A remark on this clone: Its antigen target is currently unknown. Base qualities are not provided; no much larger clone lies one nucleotide away.

Input material: PBMCs. This clonotype was sampled from a boy younger than 10 in good health and CMV-seronegative. The chain is made from TRBV7-8 and TRBJ2-6; TRBD1 is a weak D gene call, 6 bases matching. This receptor carries the CDR3 CASSPGQSPGSGANVLTF. The DNA sequence is given as TGTGCCAGCAGCCCTGGACAGTCCCCAGGCTCTGGGGCCAACGTCCTGACTTTC.